These 21 T cell receptor beta chains were sequenced from one sample in a study of PD-L1 blockade in urothelial cancer. The data were produced by immunoSEQ multiplex PCR, yet TCRdb's version contains in-frame clones alone and is incomplete. This table has tens of thousands of clones, 65% to 90% appearing once. Time point reported: pretreatment peripheral blood. The sequences come from PBMCs, collected around atezolizumab (anti-PD-L1) treatment. The origin of the receptors is a man in his sixties or seventies with urothelial cancer.

V and J are TRBV28 and TRBJ2-5, with D uncertain. CDR3 length: 12 amino acids. Germline V gene data show CDR1 as MDHEN and CDR2 as SYDVKM. V lost 3 bases to trimming and J lost 3 bases, with 5 bases between them. The CDR3 protein is CASSLREETQYF. Written as DNA, the CDR3 is TGTGCCAGCAGTTTGCGAGAAGAGACCCAGTACTTC.

The chain couples TRBV28 to TRBJ2-1; 8 bases agree with TRBD1. The CDR3 is 14 residues long. The V segment lost 5 bases and the J segment 6 bases; nucleotides outside the gene matches: 6. Looked up from germline, CDR1 is MDHEN and CDR2 is SYDVKM. DNA for the CDR3: TGTGCCAGCAGTACCGGGACAGGACTCAATGAGCAGTTCTTC. Translating it yields CASSTGTGLNEQFF.

CDR3 DNA sequence: TGCGCCAGCAGCCGGAGTTTACAGGGCCCCTGGGGCTACACCTTC. Amino acid sequence: CASSRSLQGPWGYTF. The chain links TRBV4-1 to TRBJ1-2; weak D call: TRBD1 (6 bases). The V gene's germline CDR1 is MGHRA and CDR2 YSYEKL. The CDR3 covers 15 residues. Trimming took off 4 bases at V and 8 bases at J, with 20 bases between the two ends.

The gene calls are TRBV6-1 and TRBJ1-4, with D possibly TRBD1 on 5 matching bases. There are 12 residues in the CDR3. Germline V gene sequence: CDR1 MNHNS, CDR2 SASEGT. Trimming cost V 4 bases and J 7 bases, with 7 bases left between them. The CDR3 sequence is CASSADIEKLFF. Here the CDR3 DNA reads TGTGCCAGCAGTGCGGACATTGAAAAACTGTTTTTT.

V usage is TRBV6-1 and J usage is TRBJ1-5; D is uncertain. Per germline, CDR1 MNHNS and CDR2 SASEGT. This CDR3 has 14 amino acids. V was clipped by 7 bases and J by 0 bases, with 10 bases between them. CDR3: CASTQYGSNQPQHF. In DNA, the CDR3 is TGTGCCAGCACCCAGTATGGTAGCAATCAGCCCCAGCATTTT.

The chain couples TRBV28 to TRBJ2-1, with 13 nucleotides matching TRBD2. There are 16 residues in the CDR3. CDR1 is MDHEN, CDR2 SYDVKM, per germline. Germline trimming cut 4 bases from V and 2 bases from J; bases unmatched to any gene: 2. DNA for the CDR3: TGTGCCAGCAGTTCACTAGCGGGAGGGGCCTACAATGAGCAGTTCTTC. Translating gives CASSSLAGGAYNEQFF.

The rearrangement uses TRBV5-4 and TRBJ2-5, with a tentative D call TRBD2 (6 bases). The CDR3 length is 14 residues. Germline values: CDR1 SGHNT, CDR2 YYREEE (reference sequence). The V gene lost 4 bases and the J gene lost 3 bases, with 13 bases spanning the gap. This CDR3 reads CASSGGADKETQYF. The CDR3 DNA reads TGTGCCAGCAGCGGCGGGGCAGACAAAGAGACCCAGTACTTC.

The chain combines TRBV18 with TRBJ2-2; maybe TRBD1 (5 bases). The germline V gene encodes CDR1 KGHSH and CDR2 LQKENI. The V end lost 1 base, the J end lost 3 bases, and 12 bases lay between the germline ends. CDR3 size: 16 residues. CDR3 nucleotide sequence: TGTGCCAGCTCACCACAAGCCGGACAATACACCGGGGAGCTGTTTTTT. Its translation is CASSPQAGQYTGELFF.

The gene calls are TRBV29-1 and TRBJ2-7; 8 bases fit TRBD1. This CDR3 contains 11 residues. V gave up 6 bases and J gave up 6 bases; unmatched junction bases: 4. Germline V lookup: CDR1 SQVTM, CDR2 ANQGSEA. CDR3 protein: CSVTGGSEQYF. The CDR3 bases are TGCAGCGTCACAGGGGGTTCCGAGCAGTACTTC.

Sample share makes this clone large. The rearrangement links TRBV5-1 to TRBJ2-3; 14 positions match TRBD2. This CDR3 contains 18 residues. Germline V gene sequence: CDR1 SGHRS, CDR2 YFSETQ. Losses at the gene ends were 0 bases for V and 4 bases for J; bases not matched to a gene: 7. The CDR3 nucleotides are TGCGCCAGCAGCTTGGGGTCGTTGGGACTAGCGGGAGCAGATACGCAGTATTTT. Translation: CASSLGSLGLAGADTQYF.

This clone has just one count. The rearrangement joins TRBV4-1 to TRBJ2-3; TRBD2 might be the D (6 bases). Trimming shortened V by 4 bases and J by 8 bases, and 7 bases separated the two germline ends. The V gene's germline CDR1 is MGHRA and CDR2 YSYEKL. The CDR3 is made up of 11 amino acids. The CDR3 DNA follows: TGCGCCAGCAGCCCCGGGGGTACGCAGTATTTT. It specifies CASSPGGTQYF.

Worth noting for this clone: Germline is not matched at one junction end, which may reflect a read error. The rearrangement joins TRBV7-7 to TRBJ2-2; D possibly corresponds to TRBD1 (5 bases). The CDR3 has 15 amino acids. The germline CDR1 and CDR2 sequences are SSHAT and FNYEAQ (reference sequence). This CDR3 is CASSLTGPNTGELFF. The CDR3 DNA is TGTGCTAGCAGCTTAACAGGACCGAACACCGGGGAGCTGTTTTTT.

This clone has a handful of counts. CDR3 amino acids: CASSPPTGAPSYNEQFF. DNA of the CDR3: TGTGCCAGCAGTCCACCTACAGGGGCGCCCTCCTACAATGAGCAGTTCTTC. The gene calls are TRBV28 and TRBJ2-1; 7 nucleotides line up with TRBD1. CDR3 length equals 17 residues. CDR1 is MDHEN and CDR2 is SYDVKM in the germline V gene. Trimming took 5 bases from V and 0 from J; bases not matched to a gene: 10.

This sequence joins TRBV5-1 and TRBJ2-2; TRBD2 aligns across 7 bases. Germline values: CDR1 SGHRS, CDR2 YFSETQ. The junction had 4 bases not matched to a gene; V was cut back by 1 base and J by 1 base. This CDR3 region has 16 residues. The CDR3, as DNA: TGCGCCAGCAGCTTGAGGTCTAGCGGGAACACCGGGGAGCTGTTTTTT. This translates into CASSLRSSGNTGELFF. Full variable domain (outside the CDR3, taken from reference TRBV5-1 and TRBJ2-2): KAGVTQTPRYLIKTRGQQVTLSCSPISGHRSVSWYQQTPGQGLQFLFEYFSETQRNKGNFPGRFSGRQFSNSRSEMNVSTLELGDSALYLCASSLRSSGNTGELFFGEGSRLTVL.

V usage is TRBV5-1 and J usage is TRBJ1-1; D unclear. Deletions cut 3 bases from V and 4 bases from J, with 16 bases between. This CDR3 region has 15 residues. Germline values: CDR1 SGHRS, CDR2 YFSETQ. The CDR3 sequence: CASSSLRNEGTEAFF. The DNA of the CDR3 is TGCGCCAGCAGCTCATTACGTAACGAGGGCACTGAAGCTTTCTTT. The full variable domain, its missing parts supplied by reference TRBV5-1 and TRBJ1-1, is KAGVTQTPRYLIKTRGQQVTLSCSPISGHRSVSWYQQTPGQGLQFLFEYFSETQRNKGNFPGRFSGRQFSNSRSEMNVSTLELGDSALYLCASSSLRNEGTEAFFGQGTRLTVV.

This clone was observed a handful of times. The chain joins TRBV7-3 to TRBJ1-1; 7 nucleotides align to TRBD1. CDR1 is SGHTA and CDR2 is FQGTGA in the germline V gene. The trim removed 1 base at V and 3 bases at J, leaving 11 bases unmatched. The CDR3 contains 17 residues. CDR3 residues: CASSLNGQGVGDTEAFF. CDR3 nucleotide sequence: TGTGCCAGCAGCTTAAACGGCCAGGGGGTTGGAGACACTGAAGCTTTCTTT.

The chain couples TRBV30 to TRBJ1-4; the match to TRBD1 covers 7 bases. The V gene's germline CDR1 is GTSNPN and CDR2 SVGIG (reference sequence). This CDR3 region has 12 residues. The ends lost 3 bases at V and 8 bases at J; junction bases unmatched: 3. CDR3 sequence: CAWRQGQEKLFF. The CDR3 DNA sequence: TGTGCCTGGAGACAGGGGCAAGAAAAACTGTTTTTT.

In nucleotides, the CDR3 is TGTGCCAGCAGCTCTCGACTAGCGGGAGGAGATACGCAGTATTTT. This encodes CASSSRLAGGDTQYF. V is TRBV9 and J is TRBJ2-3, with 13 bases aligning to TRBD2. CDR1 and CDR2 (germline): SGDLS, YYNGEE. The V segment lost 4 bases and the J segment 5 bases; nucleotides outside the gene matches: 4. This CDR3 is 15 amino acids long.

This chain's CDR3 is CASSQGGGGPGEQYF. CDR3 in DNA: TGTGCCAGCAGCCAAGGGGGGGGCGGGCCGGGCGAGCAGTACTTC. The chain has TRBV4-2 and TRBJ2-7; D possibly corresponds to TRBD2 (7 bases). Per germline, CDR1 LGHNA and CDR2 YNFKEQ. Trimming stripped 1 base from V and 6 bases from J, with 16 bases between. The CDR3 spans 15 residues.

The chain recombines TRBV29-1 with TRBJ2-2, with D possibly being TRBD2 (5 bases). The CDR3 contains 13 residues. Germline V gives CDR1 SQVTM, CDR2 ANQGSEA. The germline V and J ends were trimmed by 4 bases and 3 bases, with 9 bases remaining between them. CDR3 DNA sequence: TGCAGCGTTGGTGGAGCGGACACCGGGGAGCTGTTTTTT. Protein: CSVGGADTGELFF.

V gene TRBV5-4 combines with J gene TRBJ2-1; 8 bases agree with TRBD2. Germline values: CDR1 SGHNT, CDR2 YYREEE (reference sequence). With V trimmed by 4 bases and J by 9 bases, 6 bases remained unmatched. This CDR3 comprises 13 residues. The CDR3 sequence: CASSLGAGGEQFF. The DNA of the CDR3 is TGTGCCAGCAGCCTGGGGGCGGGGGGTGAGCAGTTCTTC.